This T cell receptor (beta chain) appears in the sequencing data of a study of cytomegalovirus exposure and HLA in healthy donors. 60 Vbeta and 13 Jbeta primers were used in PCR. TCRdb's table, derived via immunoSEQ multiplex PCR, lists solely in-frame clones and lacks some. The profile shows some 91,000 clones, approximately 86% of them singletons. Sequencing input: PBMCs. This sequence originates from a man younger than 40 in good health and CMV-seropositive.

The CDR3 sequence: CASSSSGQGVTGELFF. In DNA form, the CDR3 reads TGTGCCAGCAGCTCCTCGGGACAGGGGGTGACCGGGGAGCTGTTTTTT. The chain uses TRBV7-9 and TRBJ2-2, with 11 bases that match TRBD1. In germline, CDR1 is SEHNR, CDR2 FQNEAQ (reference sequence). J gave up 5 bases and V 4 bases, and 6 bases lay outside the gene matches. CDR3 length: 16 amino acids.